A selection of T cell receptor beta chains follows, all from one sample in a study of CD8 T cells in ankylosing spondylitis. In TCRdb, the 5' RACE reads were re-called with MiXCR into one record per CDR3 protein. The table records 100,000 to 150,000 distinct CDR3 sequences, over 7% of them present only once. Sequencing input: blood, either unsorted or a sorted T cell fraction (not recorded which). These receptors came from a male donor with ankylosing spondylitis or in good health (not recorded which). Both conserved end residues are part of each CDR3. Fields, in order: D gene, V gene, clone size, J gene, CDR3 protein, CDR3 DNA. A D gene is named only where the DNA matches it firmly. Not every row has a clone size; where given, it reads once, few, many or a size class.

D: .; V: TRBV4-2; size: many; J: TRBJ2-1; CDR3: CASSRTVDSYNEQFF; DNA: TGTGCCAGCAGTCGTACCGTGGACTCCTACAATGAGCAGTTCTTC
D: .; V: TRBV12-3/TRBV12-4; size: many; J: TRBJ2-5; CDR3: CASSLGSRETQYF; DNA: TGTGCCAGCAGTTTGGGAAGTAGAGAGACCCAGTACTTC
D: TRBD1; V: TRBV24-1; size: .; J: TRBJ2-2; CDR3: CATSDYRGATGELFF; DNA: TGTGCCACCAGTGATTACAGGGGAGCCACCGGGGAGCTGTTTTTT
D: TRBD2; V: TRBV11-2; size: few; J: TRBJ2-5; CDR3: CASRSISGREETQYF; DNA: TGTGCCAGCAGGAGTATTAGCGGGAGAGAAGAGACCCAGTACTTC
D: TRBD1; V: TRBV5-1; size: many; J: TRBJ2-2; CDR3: CASSDGTGPTGELFF; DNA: TGCGCCAGCAGCGATGGGACAGGACCCACCGGGGAGCTGTTTTTT
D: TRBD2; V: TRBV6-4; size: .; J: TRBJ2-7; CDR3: CASCFRQRGLALPGEQYF; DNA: TGTGCCAGCTGTTTTAGGCAGAGAGGACTAGCGTTACCCGGCGAGCAGTACTTC
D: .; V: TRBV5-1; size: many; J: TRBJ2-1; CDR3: CASSYRGNNEQFF; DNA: TGCGCCAGCAGCTACCGGGGGAACAATGAGCAGTTCTTC
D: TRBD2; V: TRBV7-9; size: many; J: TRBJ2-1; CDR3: CASSLASSGSNEQFF; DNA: TGTGCCAGCAGCTTAGCGTCTAGCGGGAGTAATGAGCAGTTCTTC
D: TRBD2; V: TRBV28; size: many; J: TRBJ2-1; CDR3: CASSLRLADYNEQFF; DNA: TGTGCCAGCAGTTTAAGGCTAGCGGACTACAATGAGCAGTTCTTC
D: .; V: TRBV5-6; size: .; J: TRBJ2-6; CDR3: CASSLEQGAGANVLTF; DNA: TGTGCCAGCAGCTTGGAGCAGGGAGCTGGGGCCAACGTCCTGACTTTC
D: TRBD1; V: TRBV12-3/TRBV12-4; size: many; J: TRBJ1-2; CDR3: CASSLELSGQGVGYGYTF; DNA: TGTGCCAGCAGTTTAGAGCTCTCAGGACAGGGCGTTGGGTATGGCTACACCTTC
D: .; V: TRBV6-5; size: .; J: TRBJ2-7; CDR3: CASSYSGTYEQYF; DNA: TGTGCCAGCAGTTACTCGGGGACATACGAGCAGTACTTC
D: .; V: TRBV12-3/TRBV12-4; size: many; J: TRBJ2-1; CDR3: CASSSQGLGEQFF; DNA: TGTGCCAGCAGTTCACAGGGTTTGGGTGAGCAGTTCTTC
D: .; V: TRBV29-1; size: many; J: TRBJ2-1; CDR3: CSVASIEYNEQFF; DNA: TGCAGCGTTGCCTCCATAGAATACAATGAGCAGTTCTTC
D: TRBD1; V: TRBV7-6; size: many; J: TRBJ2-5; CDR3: CASSSSGQGWETHYF; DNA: TGTGCCAGCAGCTCATCGGGACAGGGGTGGGAGACCCACTACTTC
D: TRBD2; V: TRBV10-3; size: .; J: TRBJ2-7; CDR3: CAISESETSGSYEQYF; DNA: TGTGCCATCAGTGAGTCTGAGACTAGCGGCTCCTACGAGCAGTACTTC
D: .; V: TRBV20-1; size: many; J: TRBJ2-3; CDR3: CSARQSADTGTQYF; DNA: TGCAGTGCTAGACAGTCGGCAGATACGGGTACGCAGTATTTT
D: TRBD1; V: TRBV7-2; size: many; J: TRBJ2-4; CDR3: CASSRTGGVKNIQYF; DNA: TGTGCCAGCAGCCGGACAGGGGGCGTCAAAAACATTCAGTACTTC
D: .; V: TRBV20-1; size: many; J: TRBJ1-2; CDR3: CSARPMAYGYTF; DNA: TGCAGTGCTAGACCGATGGCCTATGGCTACACCTTC
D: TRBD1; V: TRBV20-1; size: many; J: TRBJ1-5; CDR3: CSARGGGELQPQHF; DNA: TGCAGTGCTAGAGGAGGGGGCGAGTTACAGCCCCAGCATTTT
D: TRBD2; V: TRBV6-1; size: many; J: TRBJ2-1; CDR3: CASSEWGSGRRQFF; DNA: TGTGCCAGCAGTGAATGGGGTAGCGGGAGACGTCAGTTCTTC
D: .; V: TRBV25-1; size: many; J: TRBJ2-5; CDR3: CARASGQETQYF; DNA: TGTGCCAGGGCCTCCGGCCAAGAGACCCAGTACTTC
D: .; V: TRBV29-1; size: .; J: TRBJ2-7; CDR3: CSVEYRNYEQYF; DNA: TGCAGCGTTGAATACAGGAACTACGAGCAGTACTTC
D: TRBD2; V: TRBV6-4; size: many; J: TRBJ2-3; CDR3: CASSPGLAPEADTQYF; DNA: TGTGCCAGCAGTCCGGGACTAGCTCCGGAGGCAGATACGCAGTATTTT
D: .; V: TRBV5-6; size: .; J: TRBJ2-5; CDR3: CASSSLGRSLETQYF; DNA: TGTGCCAGCAGCTCGCTCGGACGTAGTTTGGAGACCCAGTACTTC
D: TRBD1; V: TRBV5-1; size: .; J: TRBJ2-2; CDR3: CASSTQGVLSAGELFF; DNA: TGCGCCAGCAGCACTCAGGGGGTTCTTTCCGCCGGGGAGCTGTTTTTT
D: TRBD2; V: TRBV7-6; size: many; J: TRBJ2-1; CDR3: CASSERLANGEQFF; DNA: TGTGCCAGCAGCGAGAGACTAGCGAATGGTGAGCAGTTCTTC
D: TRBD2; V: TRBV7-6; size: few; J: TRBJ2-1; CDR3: CASSLVWEGNEQFF; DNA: TGTGCCAGCAGCTTAGTCTGGGAGGGTAATGAGCAGTTCTTC
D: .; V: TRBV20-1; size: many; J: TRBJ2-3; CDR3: CSADSGQTDTQYF; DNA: TGCAGTGCCGATAGCGGTCAGACAGATACGCAGTATTTT
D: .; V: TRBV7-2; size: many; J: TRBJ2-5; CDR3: CASSLGQYQETQYF; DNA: TGTGCCAGCAGCTTAGGCCAGTACCAAGAGACCCAGTACTTC
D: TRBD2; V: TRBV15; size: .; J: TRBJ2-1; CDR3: CATSRDQGGSTYNEQFF; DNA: TGTGCCACCAGCAGAGATCAGGGCGGGAGTACATACAATGAGCAGTTCTTC
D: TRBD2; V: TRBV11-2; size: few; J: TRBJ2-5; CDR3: CASRLAGASETQYF; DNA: TGTGCCAGCAGATTAGCGGGAGCTTCGGAGACCCAGTACTTC
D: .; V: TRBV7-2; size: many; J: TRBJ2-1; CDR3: CASSSRGITYNEQFF; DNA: TGTGCCAGCAGTTCCAGGGGTATAACCTACAATGAGCAGTTCTTC
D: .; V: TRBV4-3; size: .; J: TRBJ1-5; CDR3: CASSLRTSNQPQHF; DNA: TGCGCCAGCAGCCTTCGGACTAGCAATCAGCCCCAGCATTTT
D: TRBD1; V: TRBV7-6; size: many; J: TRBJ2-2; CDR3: CASSIQGQGVTGELFF; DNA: TGTGCCAGCAGCATTCAGGGACAGGGCGTCACCGGGGAGCTGTTTTTT
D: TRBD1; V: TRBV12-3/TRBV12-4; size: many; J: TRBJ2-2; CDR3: CASSPGQGYSGELFF; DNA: TGTGCCAGCAGTCCGGGACAGGGGTATTCTGGGGAGCTGTTTTTT
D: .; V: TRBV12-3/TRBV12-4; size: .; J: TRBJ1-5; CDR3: CASSLEAGLGPQHF; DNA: TGTGCCAGCAGTTTAGAGGCAGGCTTAGGGCCCCAGCATTTT
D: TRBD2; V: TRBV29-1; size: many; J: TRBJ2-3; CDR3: CSVEDRSSGRHTQYF; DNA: TGCAGCGTTGAAGATCGCTCTAGCGGGAGGCATACGCAGTATTTT
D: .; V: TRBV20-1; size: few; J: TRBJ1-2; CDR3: CSARKGSPDYGYTF; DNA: TGCAGTGCTAGAAAGGGCAGCCCGGACTATGGCTACACCTTC
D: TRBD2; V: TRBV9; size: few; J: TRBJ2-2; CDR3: CASSATGTRTGELFF; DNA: TGTGCCAGCAGCGCAACCGGGACTAGAACCGGGGAGCTGTTTTTT
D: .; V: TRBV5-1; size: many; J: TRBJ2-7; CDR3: CASSLVEGNEQYF; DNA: TGCGCCAGCAGCTTGGTTGAGGGGAACGAGCAGTACTTC
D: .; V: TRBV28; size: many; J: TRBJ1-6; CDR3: CAVLGHSYNSPLHF; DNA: TGTGCCGTACTAGGCCATTCCTATAATTCACCCCTCCACTTT
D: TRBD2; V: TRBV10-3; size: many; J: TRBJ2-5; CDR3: CANPGLAGETEQETQYF; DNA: TGTGCCAACCCGGGACTAGCGGGAGAGACGGAACAAGAGACCCAGTACTTC
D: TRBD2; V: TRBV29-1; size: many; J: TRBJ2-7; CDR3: CSVEGTLAGGPGEQYF; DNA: TGCAGCGTTGAGGGCACCTTAGCGGGAGGGCCGGGTGAGCAGTACTTC
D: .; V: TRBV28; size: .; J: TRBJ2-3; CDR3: CASRLDRDDTDTQYF; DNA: TGTGCCAGCAGATTAGACAGAGACGACACAGATACGCAGTATTTT
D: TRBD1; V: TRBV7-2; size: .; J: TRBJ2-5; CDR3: CASSRTGAQETQYF; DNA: TGTGCCAGCAGCCGAACAGGGGCCCAAGAGACCCAGTACTTC
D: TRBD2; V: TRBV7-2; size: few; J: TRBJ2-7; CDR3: CASSPGLAAPYEQYF; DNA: TGTGCCAGCAGCCCCGGGCTAGCGGCACCCTACGAGCAGTACTTC
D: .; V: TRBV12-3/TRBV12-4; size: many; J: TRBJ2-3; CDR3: CASSFRQSHRTDTQYF; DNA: TGTGCCAGCAGTTTCCGACAGTCACACCGCACAGATACGCAGTATTTT
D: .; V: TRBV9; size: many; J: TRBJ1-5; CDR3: CASSVWGESNQPQHF; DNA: TGTGCCAGCAGCGTCTGGGGCGAAAGCAATCAGCCCCAGCATTTT